Detailed here is one T cell receptor (beta chain). Its antigen is as yet unknown. Under the ViraFEST assay, PBMC were stimulated with viral peptide pools so that antigen-specific CD4+ T cells expanded. Sequencing was performed afterwards. Upon completion of around 9 days in culture, CD4+ T cells were isolated. From March to December 2020, the person had a SARS-CoV-2 infection that was confirmed by PCR. Data came from immunoSEQ multiplex PCR; TCRdb stores just in-frame clones and leaves some out. Of about 26,000 clones in the sample, more than 75% are singletons; the top ten hold about 16%. These data originate in a study of vaccination effects on CD4 cells after COVID-19. Per germline, CDR1 SGHTA and CDR2 FQGNSA. CDR3 length: 14 residues. Germline trimming cut 2 bases from V and 6 bases from J; bases unmatched to any gene: 5. Study findings and constraints: Late in the post-vaccination period, infection-induced and vaccine-induced clones underwent marked clonal contraction.

This sample comprised CD4+ T cells from PBMCs cultured with HCoV-NL63 spike peptides, obtained before COVID-19 vaccination. The clonotype comes from a human donor who had a prior SARS-CoV-2 infection. The chain links TRBV7-2 to TRBJ2-7; TRBD2 matches at 9 bases. CDR3 protein: CASSLTKREVEQYF. The CDR3 DNA sequence: TGTGCCAGCAGCTTAACAAAGCGGGAGGTCGAGCAGTACTTC.